The 29 T cell receptor beta chains reported below all come from one sample, sequenced in a study of cytomegalovirus exposure and HLA in healthy donors (dated 2017 in TCRdb). Receptors were amplified or captured by the immunoSEQ multiplex PCR assay. A mixture of 60 forward primers for TCR Vbeta segments and 13 reverse primers for TCR Jbeta segments was used in the multiplex PCR. The table was pulled from immuneACCESS by TCRdb, which kept in-frame rearrangements only. Such tables lose some clones; where checked, under half of the loss comes from unresolved V genes, and the rest has no known cause. Here the sample has 200,000 or so clones; about 72% occur a single time. Of the sample, around 4% is held by the ten largest clones. Sequenced input: PBMCs. The source is a male donor in good health and CMV-seronegative.

This chain joins TRBV7-6 and TRBJ2-1; 11 bases are a match to TRBD1. CDR1 is SGHVS, CDR2 FNYEAQ, per germline. This CDR3 region has 17 residues. J lost 7 bases, V lost 4 bases, and 12 bases had no gene match. The CDR3 region is CASSSRVGQGARNEQFF. CDR3 sequence (DNA): TGTGCCAGCAGCTCAAGAGTTGGACAGGGGGCGCGGAATGAGCAGTTCTTC.

This chain connects TRBV6-1 to TRBJ1-5, with 7 bases lining up with TRBD1. The V gene end was trimmed by 5 bases and the J gene end by 7 bases; junction bases not matched to a gene: 11. Germline-derived CDR1 and CDR2 are MNHNS and SASEGT. This CDR3 is 15 amino acids long. CDR3 region: CASSSVRGKGQPQHF. Written as DNA, the CDR3 is TGTGCCAGCAGTTCCGTCAGGGGGAAGGGGCAGCCCCAGCATTTT.

CDR3 sequence (DNA): TGTGCCAGCAGCGTAGACGGGAATTACGAGCAGTACTTC. Its protein product is CASSVDGNYEQYF. The rearrangement joins TRBV9 to TRBJ2-7, with D perhaps TRBD2 (5 bases). The germline CDR1 and CDR2 sequences are SGDLS and YYNGEE. CDR3 length: 13 residues. With 0 bases removed from V and 4 bases from J, the gap between germline ends came to 8 bases.

This rearrangement joins TRBV5-6 to TRBJ2-1; TRBD2 agrees at 7 bases. CDR3 length equals 15 residues. Germline-derived CDR1 and CDR2 are SGHDT and YYEEEE. With V trimmed by 0 bases and J by 0 bases, 0 bases remained unmatched. DNA of the CDR3: TGTGCCAGCAGCTTGGAGCGGGGCTCCTACAATGAGCAGTTCTTC. This encodes CASSLERGSYNEQFF.

This chain connects TRBV19 to TRBJ2-5; 10 positions agree with TRBD2. TRBJ2-7 matches the DNA end more closely, so the J call is doubtful. CDR3 length: 15 residues. The germline V gene has CDR1 LNHDA and CDR2 SQIVND (reference sequence). The CDR3 nucleotides are TGTGCCAGTAGTCTGGGGACTAGCGTTCTCTACGAGCAGTACTTC. As protein: CASSLGTSVLYEQYF.

The rearrangement uses TRBV4-1 and TRBJ1-2; TRBD1 agrees at 9 bases. Germline V gives CDR1 MGHRA, CDR2 YSYEKL. This CDR3 is 15 amino acids long. J gave up 6 bases and V 3 bases, and 8 bases lay outside the gene matches. The CDR3 nucleotides read TGCGCCAGCAGCCAGACGGACAGGGGTTCCCATGGCTACACCTTC. Translated, it gives CASSQTDRGSHGYTF.

Regarding this clone: One end of the junction is discordant with germline, which a read error may explain. The chain carries TRBV7-7 and TRBJ2-1, with 9 bases matching TRBD1. CDR1 is SSHAT, CDR2 FNYEAQ, per germline (reference sequence). The CDR3 totals 14 residues. The CDR3 spells CASSPNRGRDEQFF. CDR3 coding DNA: TGTGCTAGCAGCCCGAACAGGGGGCGGGATGAGCAGTTCTTC.

This clone showed up just a few times. This sequence joins TRBV4-1 and TRBJ2-5; 7 bases match TRBD2. Near its end, the DNA agrees better with TRBJ2-7, so the J call may be wrong. CDR1 is MGHRA, CDR2 YSYEKL, per germline. The CDR3 sequence is 16 residues long. The CDR3 DNA reads as TGCGCCAGCAGCCCGCTTGGGGGAGGGATTTCCTACGAGCAGTACTTC. Translating it yields CASSPLGGGISYEQYF.

This clone came up a few times. The chain employs TRBV11-2 and TRBJ2-1, with a tentative D call TRBD2 (5 bases). The germline V gene has CDR1 SGHAT and CDR2 FQNNGV. The V end lost 6 bases, the J end lost 7 bases, and 19 bases lay between the germline ends. The length of the CDR3 is 15 residues. The CDR3 reads CASRPGSAAANEQFF. The CDR3 DNA reads as TGTGCCAGCAGACCCGGGTCCGCAGCGGCAAATGAGCAGTTCTTC.

The genes are TRBV18 and TRBJ2-5, with D maybe TRBD2 (5 bases). This CDR3 is 14 amino acids long. The ends were cut back, 2 bases at V and 4 bases at J, with 11 bases in the middle. Per the germline V gene, CDR1 is KGHSH and CDR2 is LQKENI. The CDR3 is CASSPNSSGETQYF. The CDR3 DNA is TGTGCCAGCTCACCAAACTCCAGCGGAGAGACCCAGTACTTC. Based on the CDR3 plus reference TRBV18 and TRBJ2-5, the full variable domain is NAGVMQNPRHLVRRRGQEARLRCSPMKGHSHVYWYRQLPEEGLKFMVYLQKENIIDESGMPKERFSAEFPKEGPSILRIQQVVRGDSAAYFCASSPNSSGETQYFGPGTRLLVL.

This chain joins TRBV10-2 and TRBJ2-7; TRBD2 aligns across 15 bases. CDR3 size: 17 residues. Germline trimming cut 4 bases from V and 5 bases from J; bases unmatched to any gene: 9. Germline lookup yields CDR1 WSHSY and CDR2 SAAADI. CDR3 in amino acids: CASSVGTSGRQGHEQYF. In DNA, the CDR3 is TGCGCCAGCAGTGTGGGGACTAGCGGGAGGCAGGGCCACGAGCAGTACTTC.

This clone was seen only once. The chain couples TRBV7-2 to TRBJ2-2, with a possible D match to TRBD2 (5 bases). Germline CDR1 SGHTA, CDR2 FQGNSA. The CDR3 spans 15 residues. V was shortened by 0 bases and J by 6 bases, with 11 bases between the two germline ends. The CDR3, as DNA: TGTGCCAGCAGCTTAGCGGCTAGCAAGGCCGGGGAGCTGTTTTTT. Residues: CASSLAASKAGELFF. Filled out from reference TRBV7-2 and TRBJ2-2, the complete variable domain reads GAGVSQSPSNKVTEKGKDVELRCDPISGHTALYWYRQSLGQGLEFLIYFQGNSAPDKSGLPSDRFSAERTGGSVSTLTIQRTQQEDSAVYLCASSLAASKAGELFFGEGSRLTVL.

The V call is TRBV7-6, the J call TRBJ1-5; D may be TRBD1 (5 bases). The germline gives CDR1 SGHVS, CDR2 FNYEAQ. V gave up 1 base and J gave up 6 bases, with 13 bases separating them. The CDR3 runs 15 residues. This CDR3 is CASSLDPGMSQPQHF. The CDR3 DNA follows: TGTGCCAGCAGCTTAGATCCAGGGATGAGTCAGCCCCAGCATTTT.

The V gene is TRBV10-3, the J gene TRBJ1-2, with 7 positions matching TRBD1. Germline-derived CDR1 and CDR2 are ENHRY and SYGVKD. V lost 2 bases to trimming and J lost 6 bases; unmatched junction nucleotides: 3. CDR3 length: 13 amino acids. This CDR3 is CAISERGQDGYTF. Here the CDR3 DNA reads TGTGCCATCAGTGAGAGGGGGCAAGATGGCTACACCTTC.

With respect to this clone: At one end the junction does not follow the germline gene, possibly because of a read error. The same CDR3 arises from other DNA sequences in this sample as well. The CDR3 nucleotides are TGCGCCATCAGGGACAGGGGAATGAACACTGAAGCTTTCTTT. It codes for CAIRDRGMNTEAFF. This chain links TRBV10-3 with TRBJ1-1; 10 positions match TRBD1. The CDR3 runs 14 residues. CDR1 and CDR2 from the germline V gene are ENHRY and SYGVKD.

This clone was observed a few times. The genes are TRBV7-2 and TRBJ2-7; D is unclear. This CDR3 contains 14 residues. Germline V CDR1 and CDR2: SGHTA, FQGNSA. V was trimmed by 2 bases and J by 0 bases, leaving 8 bases between them. Written as DNA, the CDR3 is TGTGCCAGCAGCTTACGTAGAAACTCCTACGAGCAGTACTTC. Translated: CASSLRRNSYEQYF.

V is TRBV10-1 and J is TRBJ2-7, with 10 nucleotides matching TRBD2. This CDR3 is built from 15 residues. Trimming cost V 3 bases and J 2 bases; bases outside gene matches: 4. Germline V gene data show CDR1 as WNHNN and CDR2 as SYGVQD (reference sequence). The CDR3 sequence is CASSDPTSGAYEQYF. In DNA form, the CDR3 reads TGCGCCAGCAGTGATCCCACTAGCGGGGCCTACGAGCAGTACTTC.

This chain connects TRBV5-4 to TRBJ1-1, with 7 bases fitting TRBD1. The length of the CDR3 is 14 residues. V lost 1 base, J lost 4 bases, and 4 bases stayed unmatched. CDR1 is SGHNT, CDR2 YYREEE, per germline (reference sequence). The CDR3 region is CASSLNRGITEAFF. In DNA form, the CDR3 reads TGTGCCAGCAGCTTGAACAGGGGAATCACTGAAGCTTTCTTT.

V gene TRBV7-4 combines with J gene TRBJ2-1; 11 bases fit TRBD2. This CDR3 contains 19 residues. V was pared by 2 bases and J by 5 bases, with 14 bases of the junction left unmatched. CDR1 is SGHVT, CDR2 SQSDAQ, per germline. The CDR3 loop reads CASSLIWRLTSGRHNEQFF. Here the CDR3 DNA reads TGTGCCAGCAGCTTAATCTGGCGGCTAACTAGCGGGAGACACAATGAGCAGTTCTTC.

The rearrangement uses TRBV5-1 and TRBJ2-7; TRBD1 matches 9 bases. CDR1 SGHRS and CDR2 YFSETQ come from the germline V gene. The CDR3 is 17 residues long. With V trimmed by 0 bases and J by 0 bases, 7 bases remained unmatched. In DNA, the CDR3 is TGCGCCAGCAGCTTGGGAACCGGGACAGGGCCCTCCTACGAGCAGTACTTC. This gives the protein CASSLGTGTGPSYEQYF.

Concerning this clone itself: A read error may explain this, as a much larger clone is one base away. The chain uses TRBV6-5 and TRBJ2-7; perhaps TRBD1 as D (5 bases). The length of the CDR3 is 13 residues. The V gene lost 4 bases and the J gene lost 0 bases, with 7 bases spanning the gap. Germline V gives CDR1 MNHEY, CDR2 SVGAGI. The CDR3 loop reads CASSSDSSYEQYF. The DNA for the CDR3 is TGTGCCAGCAGTTCCGACAGCTCCTACGAGCAGTACTTC.

The chain employs TRBV15 and TRBJ2-1, with D possibly matching TRBD1 (6 bases). CDR1 LNHNV and CDR2 YYDKDF come from the germline V gene (reference sequence). V was clipped by 0 bases and J by 3 bases, with 12 bases between them. The CDR3 is 16 residues long. The CDR3 loop is CATSRDGTPFYNEQFF. Written as DNA, the CDR3 is TGTGCCACCAGCAGAGATGGGACACCCTTCTACAATGAGCAGTTCTTC.

The V and J genes are TRBV10-2 and TRBJ1-2, with TRBD1 as a possible D gene (6 bases). Looked up from germline, CDR1 is WSHSY and CDR2 is SAAADI. The CDR3 has 13 residues. V was shortened by 2 bases and J by 2 bases, with 6 bases between the two germline ends. CDR3 sequence: CASSEQGNYGYTF. The CDR3 DNA is TGCGCCAGCAGTGAGCAGGGGAACTATGGCTACACCTTC.

The V call is TRBV14, the J call TRBJ2-3; a weak D match, TRBD1 (5 bases). The CDR3 is 16 amino acids. V was cut by 0 bases and J by 4 bases, with 14 bases left in between. Germline V lookup: CDR1 SGHDN, CDR2 FVKESK. The CDR3 spells CASSQEIAGFADTQYF. CDR3 bases: TGTGCCAGCAGCCAAGAAATCGCAGGGTTCGCAGATACGCAGTATTTT.

The rearrangement links TRBV11-2 to TRBJ2-5; the D is unclear. The V gene lost 5 bases and the J gene lost 2 bases, with 12 bases spanning the gap. The germline V gene has CDR1 SGHAT and CDR2 FQNNGV. The CDR3 loop spans 14 amino acids. In DNA, the CDR3 is TGTGCCAGCAGCCTACAGCTCCGGCAAGAGACCCAGTACTTC. This encodes CASSLQLRQETQYF. Using reference TRBV11-2 and TRBJ2-5 for the parts outside the CDR3, the full variable domain is EAGVAQSPRYKIIEKRQSVAFWCNPISGHATLYWYQQILGQGPKLLIQFQNNGVVDDSQLPKDRFSAERLKGVDSTLKIQPAKLEDSAVYLCASSLQLRQETQYFGPGTRLLVL.

The chain employs TRBV6-5 and TRBJ1-5; D is unclear. Germline CDR1 and CDR2: MNHEY and SVGAGI. Trimming shortened V by 3 bases and J by 4 bases, and 7 bases separated the two germline ends. The CDR3 length is 13 residues. CDR3 region: CASSYSENQPQHF. As DNA, the CDR3 is TGTGCCAGCAGTTATTCAGAAAATCAGCCCCAGCATTTT.

The chain links TRBV6-1 to TRBJ1-5; 10 positions match TRBD1. Germline V CDR1 and CDR2: MNHNS, SASEGT. The CDR3 is made up of 15 amino acids. Trimming cost V 4 bases and J 4 bases; bases outside gene matches: 4. The CDR3 DNA follows: TGTGCCAGCAGTGCGCGACAGGGGGCGAATCAGCCCCAGCATTTT. Residues: CASSARQGANQPQHF.

The chain employs TRBV7-6 and TRBJ1-6; D may be TRBD1 (5 bases). Germline loops: CDR1 SGHVS, CDR2 FNYEAQ. Trimming stripped 5 bases from V and 4 bases from J, with 15 bases between. The CDR3 is made up of 16 amino acids. CDR3 sequence: CASSPTSRQYNSPLHF. The CDR3 DNA sequence: TGTGCCAGCAGCCCCACGAGTCGACAGTATAATTCACCCCTCCACTTT.

V and J are TRBV5-1 and TRBJ2-3; D may be TRBD2 (5 bases). The CDR3 is 13 residues long. V lost 4 bases to trimming and J lost 5 bases, with 11 bases between them. Looked up from germline, CDR1 is SGHRS and CDR2 is YFSETQ. The CDR3, as DNA: TGCGCCAGCAGCCCCACCGGAGGAGATACGCAGTATTTT. It encodes CASSPTGGDTQYF.